These 30 T cell receptor beta chains originate from one sample sequenced in a study of T cells in Graves' hyperthyroidism and ophthalmopathy. TCR beta CDR3 regions were amplified from RNA transcripts. A first-round RT-PCR of the TCR CDR3 used the HTBI primer set. MiXCR, run by TCRdb on the multiplex PCR reads, gives a single entry per CDR3 protein. Among 450,000 to 700,000 distinct CDR3 sequences listed, 35% to 55% were seen once. Material for sequencing was peripheral blood or thyroid tissue (not recorded which). These receptor sequences come from an adult woman with Graves' disease, either hyperthyroidism or ophthalmopathy (not recorded which).

The CDR3, as DNA: TGTGCCAGCAGCGTAGAATGGGGCACTGAAGCTTTCTTT. Translation gives CASSVEWGTEAFF. This chain links TRBV9 with TRBJ1-1; no reliable D call. Trimming took off 0 bases at V and 4 bases at J, with 7 bases between the two ends. Germline assignment: CDR1 SGDLS and CDR2 YYNGEE. The length of the CDR3 is 13 residues.

This clonotype was observed at least ten times. The chain carries TRBV6-6 and TRBJ1-6; 7 bases map to TRBD1. Germline V lookup: CDR1 MNHNY, CDR2 SVGAGI (reference sequence). The CDR3 extends over 16 amino acids. The ends lost 4 bases at V and 7 bases at J; junction bases unmatched: 10. The CDR3 region has the DNA TGTGCCAGCAGTTCTCTACAGGGGTACGGAAATTCACCCCTCCACTTT. Its protein product is CASSSLQGYGNSPLHF.

This clonotype was detected once. This chain links TRBV12-3 or TRBV12-4 with TRBJ1-4; 7 nucleotides match TRBD1. The CDR3 totals 15 residues. The V gene end was trimmed by 4 bases and the J gene end by 5 bases; junction bases not matched to a gene: 7. The CDR3 is CASSSPGQINEKLFF. CDR3 DNA sequence: TGTGCCAGCAGTTCGCCGGGACAGATAAATGAAAAACTGTTTTTT.

This clonotype was found many times. The chain recombines TRBV7-9 with TRBJ2-7; D unresolved. The CDR3 consists of 12 residues. Trimming took off 4 bases at V and 1 base at J, with 5 bases between the two ends. Per germline, CDR1 SEHNR and CDR2 FQNEAQ (reference sequence). The CDR3 region has the DNA TGTGCCAGCAGCTCGACATCCTACGAGCAGTACTTC. Translation gives CASSSTSYEQYF. The full variable domain, completed using reference TRBV7-9 and TRBJ2-7, is DTGVSQNPRHKITKRGQNVTFRCDPISEHNRLYWYRQTLGQGPEFLTYFQNEAQLEKSRLLSDRFSAERPKGSFSTLEIQRTEQGDSAMYLCASSSTSYEQYFGPGTRLTVT.

This clonotype is a singleton in its sample. The chain uses TRBV7-9 and TRBJ1-2; 8 nucleotides align to TRBD1. After removal of 5 bases from V and 8 bases from J, the junction contained 10 bases not matched to a gene. This CDR3 is 14 amino acids long. Germline assignment: CDR1 SEHNR and CDR2 FQNEAQ (reference sequence). The CDR3 sequence: CASSPTDREGGYTF. The CDR3 bases are TGTGCCAGCAGCCCCACGGACAGGGAGGGCGGCTACACCTTC. The full variable domain, rest sourced from reference TRBV7-9 and TRBJ1-2, is DTGVSQNPRHKITKRGQNVTFRCDPISEHNRLYWYRQTLGQGPEFLTYFQNEAQLEKSRLLSDRFSAERPKGSFSTLEIQRTEQGDSAMYLCASSPTDREGGYTFGSGTRLTVV.

There are many counts of this clonotype. V and J are TRBV7-2 and TRBJ2-2, with D uncertain. The CDR3 contains 12 residues. V was shortened by 8 bases and J by 8 bases, with 12 bases between the two germline ends. Per germline, CDR1 SGHTA and CDR2 FQGNSA. For the CDR3, the DNA is TGTGCCAGCCGGATCGACTGGGGGGAGCTGTTTTTT. Protein product: CASRIDWGELFF.

The gene calls are TRBV10-3 and TRBJ1-2; D is possibly TRBD1 (5 bases). Per germline, CDR1 ENHRY and CDR2 SYGVKD. This CDR3 region has 12 residues. Trimming took 4 bases from V and 3 from J, leaving 6 bases between them. Written as DNA, the CDR3 is TGTGCCATCAGTGTGGGGGACTATGGCTACACCTTC. Its protein is CAISVGDYGYTF.

A few counts support this clonotype. This chain joins TRBV11-2 and TRBJ2-7; 10 bases are a match to TRBD2. CDR3 length: 17 amino acids. CDR1 is SGHAT and CDR2 is FQNNGV in the germline V gene. V trimming: 0 bases; J trimming: 6 bases; junction bases outside the gene matches: 11. The CDR3 region is CASSLDRFTSGMSEQYF. The CDR3 DNA is TGTGCCAGCAGCTTAGATCGCTTCACTAGCGGGATGAGCGAGCAGTACTTC.

J is TRBJ2-5 and V is TRBV25-1; D uncertain. The CDR3 covers 12 residues. Germline-derived CDR1 and CDR2 are MGHDK and SYGVNS. Trimming took 8 bases from V and 4 from J, leaving 11 bases between them. The CDR3 spells CASRRPGETQYF. CDR3 nucleotides: TGTGCCAGCCGCAGACCGGGAGAGACCCAGTACTTC.

CDR3 in DNA: TGCAGCGTGCGACACACCAACACTGAAGCTTTCTTT. This codes for CSVRHTNTEAFF. This chain uses TRBV29-1 with TRBJ1-1; D is ambiguous. The V end was cut by 6 bases, the J end by 2 bases, with 10 bases between. Per the germline V gene, CDR1 is SQVTM and CDR2 is ANQGSEA. The CDR3 covers 12 residues.

The sample holds many counts of this clonotype. The chain carries TRBV5-1 and TRBJ1-3, with D possibly being TRBD1 (6 bases). Per the germline V gene, CDR1 is SGHRS and CDR2 is YFSETQ. This CDR3 spans 16 amino acids. Trimming stripped 3 bases from V and 2 bases from J, with 15 bases between. In DNA, the CDR3 is TGCGCCAGCAGCTCGCAGGGGATTAATGCTGGAAACACCATATATTTT. This sequence encodes CASSSQGINAGNTIYF. Full variable domain (missing parts from reference TRBV5-1 and TRBJ1-3): KAGVTQTPRYLIKTRGQQVTLSCSPISGHRSVSWYQQTPGQGLQFLFEYFSETQRNKGNFPGRFSGRQFSNSRSEMNVSTLELGDSALYLCASSSQGINAGNTIYFGEGSWLTVV.

This clonotype was recorded many times. The rearrangement links TRBV6-5 to TRBJ1-4; tentative D call: TRBD1 (6 bases). This CDR3 contains 13 residues. Trimming stripped 8 bases from V and 8 bases from J, with 15 bases between. Per the germline V gene, CDR1 is MNHEY and CDR2 is SVGAGI. The CDR3 DNA reads as TGTGCCAGCCGTCAGGGGCTCGGGGAAAAACTGTTTTTT. Protein sequence: CASRQGLGEKLFF.

In its sample, this clonotype was seen a few times. The gene calls are TRBV5-1 and TRBJ2-5; 15 bases align to TRBD2. After removal of 4 bases from V and 5 bases from J, the junction contained 12 bases not matched to a gene. Germline values: CDR1 SGHRS, CDR2 YFSETQ. The CDR3 has 18 residues. As DNA, the CDR3 is TGCGCCAGCAGCCCGGGACTAGCGGGAGGCCCCGAGGTGGAGACCCAGTACTTC. This encodes CASSPGLAGGPEVETQYF.

This clonotype turned up a few times. This chain links TRBV5-6 with TRBJ1-2; 11 positions agree with TRBD1. The CDR3 covers 14 residues. J was trimmed by 10 bases and V by 4 bases; bases with no gene match: 9. CDR1 and CDR2 (germline): SGHDT, YYEEEE. The CDR3 here is CASSLRTGGYDYTF. As DNA, the CDR3 is TGTGCCAGCAGCCTCCGGACAGGGGGCTACGACTACACCTTC.

DNA for the CDR3: TGCGCCAGCAGCTTCCGGACAGGGAGAACCGGGGAGCTGTTTTTT. This sequence encodes CASSFRTGRTGELFF. The chain recombines TRBV5-1 with TRBJ2-2; 8 bases map to TRBD1. Germline trimming cut 2 bases from V and 5 bases from J; bases unmatched to any gene: 5. Per the germline V gene, CDR1 is SGHRS and CDR2 is YFSETQ. This CDR3 is built from 15 residues.

The sample holds a few counts of this clonotype. This chain connects TRBV6-5 to TRBJ2-5, with 9 bases identical to TRBD1. The CDR3 spans 15 residues. Losses at the gene ends were 5 bases for V and 5 bases for J; bases not matched to a gene: 9. Germline V CDR1 and CDR2: MNHEY, SVGAGI. The CDR3 region has the DNA TGTGCCAGCAGTGTGGGACAGGGATCGGGGGAGACCCAGTACTTC. Protein sequence: CASSVGQGSGETQYF.

The chain joins TRBV7-2 to TRBJ1-3; D call uncertain. The germline V gene encodes CDR1 SGHTA and CDR2 FQGNSA. The length of the CDR3 is 15 residues. V lost 5 bases, J lost 1 base, and 12 bases lay in between. The CDR3 spells CASSPHAESGNTIYF. As DNA, the CDR3 is TGTGCCAGCAGCCCCCACGCGGAGTCTGGAAACACCATATATTTT.

Of note for this clonotype: The junction differs from germline at one of its ends, possibly a read error. V and J are TRBV29-1 and TRBJ1-2; D unclear. Germline V gene sequence: CDR1 SQVTM, CDR2 ANQGSEA. The CDR3 totals 9 residues. The CDR3: CSVFPDVAF. In DNA, the CDR3 is TGCAGCGTTTTCCCGGACGTCGCTTTC. Full variable domain (outside the CDR3, taken from reference TRBV29-1 and TRBJ1-2): SAVISQKPSRDICQRGTSLTIQCQVDSQVTMMFWYRQQPGQSLTLIATANQGSEATYESGFVIDKFPISRPNLTFSTLTVSNMSPEDSSIYLCSVFPDVAFGSGTRLTVV.

This clonotype has a count of ten or more. The chain links TRBV3-1 to TRBJ1-6; perhaps TRBD1 as D (6 bases). Germline V CDR1 and CDR2: LGHDT, YNNKEL (reference sequence). CDR3 length: 15 amino acids. Trimming pared 4 bases from V and 10 bases from J, leaving 17 bases between. In DNA form, the CDR3 reads TGTGCCAGCAGCCTACCGACAGGCCGTGGATCACCCCTCCACTTT. It yields the protein CASSLPTGRGSPLHF.

CDR3 loop: CATSQRRDTQYF. CDR3 nucleotide sequence: TGTGCCACCAGCCAAAGGCGGGATACGCAGTATTTT. The J gene is TRBJ2-3, the V gene TRBV15; D is ambiguous. Germline V gene data show CDR1 as LNHNV and CDR2 as YYDKDF (reference sequence). This CDR3 is 12 amino acids long. Deletions cut 5 bases from V and 6 bases from J, with 9 bases between.

As concerns this clonotype: A much larger clone lies a single base off, so this may be a read error. The J gene is TRBJ1-5, the V gene TRBV5-1; no clear D. Between the trimmed V and J ends, which lost 0 bases and 0 bases, there was a span of 10 bases. From germline, CDR1 is SGHRS and CDR2 YFSETQ. CDR3 size: 16 residues. In DNA, the CDR3 is TGCGCCAGCAGCTTGGGGACTCTTGATAGCAATCAGCCCCAGCATTTT. Amino acid sequence: CASSLGTLDSNQPQHF. The full variable domain, its missing parts supplied by reference TRBV5-1 and TRBJ1-5, is KAGVTQTPRYLIKTRGQQVTLSCSPISGHRSVSWYQQTPGQGLQFLFEYFSETQRNKGNFPGRFSGRQFSNSRSEMNVSTLELGDSALYLCASSLGTLDSNQPQHFGDGTRLSIL.

The V gene is TRBV10-3, the J gene TRBJ1-6; possible D gene TRBD1, 5 bases. The CDR3 loop spans 14 amino acids. Germline assignment: CDR1 ENHRY and CDR2 SYGVKD. V lost 2 bases and J 9 bases, leaving 11 bases between the germline ends. The CDR3 sequence: CAISEEGFGSPLHF. The CDR3 coding sequence is TGTGCCATCAGTGAGGAGGGGTTTGGTTCACCCCTCCACTTT.

CDR3 loop: CSVIYGLNEKLFF. For the CDR3, the DNA is TGCAGCGTAATCTATGGCCTTAATGAAAAACTGTTTTTT. This sequence joins TRBV29-1 and TRBJ1-4; D gene uncertain. The CDR3 is made up of 13 amino acids. V gave up 6 bases and J gave up 4 bases, with 12 bases separating them. Germline CDR1 reads SQVTM; CDR2 reads ANQGSEA.

This clonotype was seen at least ten times. The chain joins TRBV10-2 to TRBJ2-2; no clear D gene. Germline V gives CDR1 WSHSY, CDR2 SAAADI. Trimming removed 6 bases at V and 2 bases at J, with 7 bases between. The CDR3 has 13 residues. The CDR3 coding sequence is TGCGCCAGCAGCCCAGTTAACACCGGGGAGCTGTTTTTT. It is translated as CASSPVNTGELFF.

The chain employs TRBV10-3 and TRBJ2-7; 7 bases are a match to TRBD1. The CDR3 consists of 14 residues. CDR1 and CDR2 from the germline V gene are ENHRY and SYGVKD. J was trimmed by 3 bases and V by 7 bases; bases with no gene match: 9. For the CDR3, the DNA is TGTGCCATCAACGACGGCCGACAGGGCTACGAGCAGTACTTC. Its protein is CAINDGRQGYEQYF.

This clonotype was observed a single time. The J gene is TRBJ1-5, the V gene TRBV7-2; D gene uncertain. Trimming took off 1 base at V and 5 bases at J, with 9 bases between the two ends. Germline V gives CDR1 SGHTA, CDR2 FQGNSA. The CDR3 is made up of 14 amino acids. Here the CDR3 reads CASSLGLRDQPQHF. DNA for the CDR3: TGTGCCAGCAGCTTAGGCCTAAGGGATCAGCCCCAGCATTTT.

The chain has TRBV10-2 and TRBJ2-6; D is undetermined. This CDR3 has 15 residues. V dropped 0 bases and J dropped 2 bases, with 5 bases sitting between them. Germline CDR1 reads WSHSY; CDR2 reads SAAADI. Written as DNA, the CDR3 is TGCGCCAGCAGTGAGTCGCTTACTGGGGCCAACGTCCTGACTTTC. This sequence encodes CASSESLTGANVLTF.

This clonotype has just a few counts. J is TRBJ1-1 and V is TRBV12-3 or TRBV12-4; 11 bases agree with TRBD1. The CDR3 loop spans 11 amino acids. J was trimmed by 11 bases and V by 6 bases; bases with no gene match: 2. The CDR3 loop reads CASRGQGEAFF. For the CDR3, the DNA is TGTGCCAGCAGGGGACAGGGGGAGGCTTTCTTT.

This clonotype was recorded at least ten times. This sequence joins TRBV6-5 and TRBJ2-6; D unclear. The ends were cut back, 6 bases at V and 2 bases at J, with 11 bases in the middle. The germline CDR1 and CDR2 sequences are MNHEY and SVGAGI. The CDR3 runs 15 residues. CDR3 coding DNA: TGTGCCAGCAGCGCGAGTGGAGCTGGGGCCAACGTCCTGACTTTC. The encoded protein is CASSASGAGANVLTF.

Ten or more counts support this clonotype. J is TRBJ1-5 and V is TRBV19; no definite D call. Germline CDR1 LNHDA, CDR2 SQIVND (reference sequence). The CDR3 runs 13 residues. Trimming cost V 5 bases and J 4 bases, with 9 bases left between them. The CDR3 is CASSPGVNQPQHF. As DNA, the CDR3 is TGTGCCAGTAGTCCCGGAGTGAATCAGCCCCAGCATTTT.